Included here is one T cell receptor (beta chain) sequence, with context. Antigen unknown. TCR beta libraries were made by quantitative 5'-RACE with molecular barcodes. TCRdb processed the 5' RACE reads anew with MiXCR; each CDR3 protein has one entry. The sample includes 200,000 to 250,000 distinct CDR3 sequences, approximately 20% of them seen just once. The data were obtained in a study of CD8 T cells in ankylosing spondylitis. Notes on the study in general: Enrichment of disease-linked clones was reportedly significant in matched ankylosing spondylitis synovial fluid. There was a TCR beta motif, made of several highly homologous variants, that appeared characteristic of ankylosing spondylitis blood.

Trimming pared 4 bases from V and 6 bases from J, leaving 10 bases between. Germline values: CDR1 MGHRA, CDR2 YSYEKL. This CDR3 has 13 amino acids. The sequence was obtained from a male donor with ankylosing spondylitis. Sequenced sample: blood, either unsorted or a sorted T cell fraction (not recorded which). The V call is TRBV4-1, the J call TRBJ2-1; D possibly matches TRBD1 or TRBD2 (5 bases each). CDR3 loop: CASSRPGPNEQFF. CDR3 coding DNA: TGCGCCAGCAGCCGACCGGGACCCAATGAGCAGTTCTTC.